This entry describes one TCR beta chain. Its antigen remains unknown. Time point described: persistent/refractory GD, antithyroid drugs over 5 years with positive TRAb. RNA extracted from PBMCs served as the sequencing template. CDR1 is SGHKS, CDR2 YYEKEE, per germline (reference sequence). The V and J ends lost 5 bases and 0 bases respectively, with 7 bases between them. The CDR3 has 13 amino acids. This record belongs to a study of regulatory T cells in long-lasting Graves disease. Across the study: Persistence in Graves' disease denoted antithyroid drug use beyond 5 years alongside positive TSH receptor antibodies.

Whole-study results and caveats: Persistent disease was associated with favored TRBV28 usage and with favored use of TRBJ1-2 and TRBJ2-5.

Combining iRepertoire HTBI primers with Arm-PCR of CDR3 regions, the authors built TCR beta libraries. TCRdb processed the multiplex PCR reads anew with MiXCR; each CDR3 protein has one entry. The sample includes 400,000 to 500,000 distinct CDR3 sequences, 21% of them seen just once. The sequencing here drew on peripheral blood mononuclear cells (PBMCs), taken when the disease was refractory, from a patient treated with antithyroid drugs. The chain is built from TRBV5-5 and TRBJ2-3; D call uncertain. The sequence came from a female donor with Graves disease. The CDR3 DNA is TGTGCCAGCAGTTTAGCTAGCACAGATACGCAGTATTTT. The encoded protein is CASSLASTDTQYF. The entire variable domain, with the rest obtained from reference TRBV5-5 and TRBJ2-3, is as follows: DAGVTQSPTHLIKTRGQQVTLRCSPISGHKSVSWYQQVLGQGPQFIFQYYEKEERGRGNFPDRFSARQFPNYSSELNVNALLLGDSALYLCASSLASTDTQYFGPGTRLTVL.